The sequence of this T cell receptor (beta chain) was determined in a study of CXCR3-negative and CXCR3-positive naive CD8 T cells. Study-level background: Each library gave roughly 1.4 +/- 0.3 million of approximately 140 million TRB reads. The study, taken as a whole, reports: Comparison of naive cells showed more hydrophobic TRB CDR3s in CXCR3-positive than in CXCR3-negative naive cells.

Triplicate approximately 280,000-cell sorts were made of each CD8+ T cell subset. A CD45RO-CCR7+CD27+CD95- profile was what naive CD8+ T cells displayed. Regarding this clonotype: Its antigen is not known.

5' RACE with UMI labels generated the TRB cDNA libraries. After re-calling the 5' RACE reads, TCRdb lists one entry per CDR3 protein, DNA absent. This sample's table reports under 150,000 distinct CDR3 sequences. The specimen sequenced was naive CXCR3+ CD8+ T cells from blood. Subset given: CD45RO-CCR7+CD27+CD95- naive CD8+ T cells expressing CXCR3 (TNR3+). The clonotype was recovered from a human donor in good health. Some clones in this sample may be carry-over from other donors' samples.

The chain's CDR3 is CSVETGNTGELFF. The rearrangement joins TRBV29-1 to TRBJ2-2; without DNA, the TCRdb call of TRBD1 cannot be checked. Germline V gene data show CDR1 as SQVTM and CDR2 as ANQGSEA. The CDR3 loop spans 13 amino acids.